This T cell receptor (beta chain) is drawn from a study of CD8+CD57+ T cells in acquired aplastic anemia. Study-wide context: DNA per sorted CD4+ or CD8+ sample ranged about 0.2 to 30 ug, averaging roughly 3.5 ug.

Study-level results: Patients and controls turned out to have some 30 CD8+ CDR3 sequences in common.

Those patients picked for sequencing had displayed CD8+CD57+ cell expansion on flow cytometry. There were no patients without severe acquired aplastic anemia. Untreated patients provided the blood samples, with no therapy given before sampling. TCR beta VDJ and CDR3 profiling used genomic DNA as template. Using its own MiXCR run on the reads, TCRdb lists one record per CDR3 protein. The repertoire holds 100,000 to 150,000 distinct CDR3 sequences, with 50% to 70% as singletons. This clonotype was observed a few times. The target antigen is unknown. Germline values: CDR1 ENHRY, CDR2 SYGVKD. The CDR3 consists of 14 residues. With 7 bases clipped from V and 6 bases from J, the junction kept 5 bases outside the gene matches.

The sequenced material came from sorted CD4+, CD8+, or CD8+CD57+ T cells (not recorded which) from PBMCs. V and J are TRBV10-3 and TRBJ2-1, with 11 bases lining up with TRBD2. The sequence was collected from a human donor with aplastic anemia. In DNA form, the CDR3 reads TGTGCCATCATGCTTAGCGGGGGGGCCAATGAGCAGTTCTTC. Protein: CAIMLSGGANEQFF.